This note documents a single T cell receptor (beta chain) sequence. Its target antigen remains unknown. No much larger clone is present one base from it, and per-base qualities are unavailable. Receptor libraries were prepared by the immunoSEQ multiplex PCR assay. The table comes from immuneACCESS by way of TCRdb, which keeps in-frame sequences with V and J called. Part of the clones is missing from these tables; in studies checked, under half for an unresolved V gene and the rest for unknown reasons. Present in this sample are 50,000 to 70,000 clones, approximately 95% of which were seen just once. 0.9% to 1.2% of the sample rests with the top ten. Sequences KGHDR (CDR1) and SFDVKD (CDR2) are obtained from the germline V gene. V is clipped by 0 bases and J by 6 bases, and the sequence between their germline boundaries is 4 bases long. The CDR3 runs 13 residues from the cysteine to the phenylalanine. The entry retains the CDR3 DNA only, 39 bases that are in frame from base 1.

This sample was included in a study of control samples from healthy donors and cancer patients (dated by TCRdb to 2019 to 2021). Sequences were obtained from blood. This chain is built from TRBV24-1 and TRBJ2-2, with the identity of the D gene unclear. The clonotype was recovered from a woman under 30 in good health. The CDR3 has the sequence CATSDLLSGELFF. The nucleotide sequence is given as TGTGCCACCAGTGATTTGCTATCCGGGGAGCTGTTTTTT.